The 32 T cell receptor beta chains listed next were all sequenced from one sample in a study of post-analysis software for immune sequencing data. Which antigens these TCRs recognize remains unknown. Each TCR beta cDNA library carried unique molecular identifiers. TCRdb independently ran MiXCR on the PCR reads; one entry per CDR3 protein. The repertoire holds 800,000 to 950,000 distinct CDR3 sequences, approximately 57% seen once, with 4.6% in the top ten. Study-wide results and caveats: Included in a set of roughly 5 TRBV segments more frequent in patients than controls were TRBV5-6, TRBV5-1 and TRBV20-1.

The specimen sequenced was blood. These receptors all stem from a girl aged 5 to 17 with multiple sclerosis.

In nucleotides, the CDR3 is TGCGCCAGCAGCGCGCTAGGAGAGACCTCCTCCTACGAGCAGTACTTC. Translation gives CASSALGETSSYEQYF. The chain combines TRBV5-1 with TRBJ2-7; D gene unclear. Per the germline V gene, CDR1 is SGHRS and CDR2 is YFSETQ. Trimming stripped 4 bases from V and 0 bases from J, with 17 bases between. The CDR3 contains 16 residues.

A few counts support this clonotype. The rearrangement joins TRBV5-5 to TRBJ2-3; D remains unclear. In germline, CDR1 is SGHKS, CDR2 YYEKEE (reference sequence). V was clipped by 5 bases and J by 1 base, with 14 bases between them. The CDR3 is 15 amino acids. The CDR3 spells CASRALGFRTDTQYF. In nucleotides, the CDR3 is TGTGCCAGCAGGGCGTTAGGATTTCGCACAGATACGCAGTATTTT.

The chain links TRBV4-2 to TRBJ1-5; tentative D call: TRBD1 (6 bases). The CDR3 extends over 18 amino acids. Germline-derived CDR1 and CDR2 are LGHNA and YNFKEQ. The germline V and J ends were trimmed by 3 bases and 2 bases, with 20 bases remaining between them. As DNA, the CDR3 is TGTGCCAGCAGCCACGACAAGCGACAGGTGGACTGCAATCAGCCCCAGCATTTT. It specifies CASSHDKRQVDCNQPQHF.

The V and J genes are TRBV7-9 and TRBJ2-7; 7 bases are a match to TRBD1. J was trimmed by 5 bases and V by 1 base; bases with no gene match: 5. The CDR3 is 14 amino acids. CDR1 and CDR2 from the germline V gene are SEHNR and FQNEAQ (reference sequence). CDR3 sequence: CASSLGTGAHEQYF. DNA for the CDR3: TGTGCCAGCAGCTTAGGTACAGGGGCCCACGAGCAGTACTTC.

The chain links TRBV20-1 to TRBJ1-1; D call uncertain. Germline V lookup: CDR1 DFQATT, CDR2 SNEGSKA (reference sequence). The length of the CDR3 is 14 residues. Trimming removed 0 bases at V and 4 bases at J, with 12 bases between. The CDR3 sequence is CSARDPTRTTEAFF. The CDR3 DNA follows: TGCAGTGCTAGAGATCCCACCCGGACCACTGAAGCTTTCTTT.

The chain joins TRBV11-2 to TRBJ2-5, with D unresolved. The CDR3 runs to 13 residues. V gave up 5 bases and J gave up 4 bases, with 11 bases separating them. From germline, CDR1 is SGHAT and CDR2 FQNNGV. DNA of the CDR3: TGTGCCAGCAGCGTGGCTATGCGAGAGACCCAGTACTTC. It specifies CASSVAMRETQYF. Based on the CDR3 plus reference TRBV11-2 and TRBJ2-5, the full variable domain is EAGVAQSPRYKIIEKRQSVAFWCNPISGHATLYWYQQILGQGPKLLIQFQNNGVVDDSQLPKDRFSAERLKGVDSTLKIQPAKLEDSAVYLCASSVAMRETQYFGPGTRLLVL.

This clonotype was counted only a few times. At one end the junction does not follow the germline gene, possibly because of a read error. DNA for the CDR3: TGTGCCAGCAGGTTAGAAGGGGCCTACGAGCAGTACTTC. It yields the protein CASRLEGAYEQYF. The chain joins TRBV7-6 to TRBJ2-7; D might be TRBD1 (5 bases). Germline loops: CDR1 SGHVS, CDR2 FNYEAQ. The CDR3 is 13 residues long.

The chain carries TRBV12-3 or TRBV12-4 and TRBJ2-1; 8 nucleotides match TRBD1. The DNA end is a closer match to TRBJ2-7, so the J assignment may be wrong. CDR3 length: 15 residues. The CDR3 loop reads CASSFSTGGRNEQYF. CDR3 DNA: TGTGCCAGCAGTTTTTCTACAGGGGGAAGAAATGAGCAGTACTTC.

The chain combines TRBV7-6 with TRBJ1-2; TRBD1 aligns across 7 bases. Germline V gene lookup returns CDR1 SGHVS and CDR2 FNYEAQ. V shed 5 bases and J 4 bases; nucleotides not matched to a gene: 7. The CDR3 sequence is 14 residues long. CDR3 in DNA: TGTGCCAGCAGCCCGGGACAGAATGGCTATGGCTACACCTTC. Translation gives CASSPGQNGYGYTF.

This clonotype was seen a handful of times. The chain recombines TRBV27 with TRBJ2-7, with D hard to call. The CDR3 is 14 residues long. The germline V and J ends were trimmed by 7 bases and 0 bases, with 13 bases remaining between them. Germline V gives CDR1 MNHEY, CDR2 SMNVEV (reference sequence). DNA of the CDR3: TGTGCCAGCAAACCTTCGCCGGCCTCCTACGAGCAGTACTTC. Translation: CASKPSPASYEQYF.

The chain is built from TRBV5-1 and TRBJ1-1; D might be TRBD1 (5 bases). Germline CDR1 and CDR2: SGHRS and YFSETQ. The V and J ends lost 1 base and 4 bases respectively, with 11 bases between them. The CDR3 has 14 amino acids. The CDR3 sequence: CASSLSSGPTEAFF. The CDR3 DNA reads TGCGCCAGCAGCTTGTCCTCAGGGCCCACTGAAGCTTTCTTT. Based on the CDR3 plus reference TRBV5-1 and TRBJ1-1, the full variable domain is KAGVTQTPRYLIKTRGQQVTLSCSPISGHRSVSWYQQTPGQGLQFLFEYFSETQRNKGNFPGRFSGRQFSNSRSEMNVSTLELGDSALYLCASSLSSGPTEAFFGQGTRLTVV.

The chain uses TRBV12-3 or TRBV12-4 and TRBJ2-3; D is uncertain. The CDR3 is made up of 14 amino acids. Trimming cost V 5 bases and J 9 bases, with 18 bases left between them. CDR3 bases: TGTGCCAGCAGTCGGGCTTTGGCGAGACACACGCAGTATTTT. It yields the protein CASSRALARHTQYF.

This clonotype was recorded only once. The V gene is TRBV3-1, the J gene TRBJ2-7; TRBD2 aligns across 14 bases. Trimming took 4 bases from V and 10 from J; bases not matched to a gene: 6. The germline V gene has CDR1 LGHDT and CDR2 YNNKEL (reference sequence). The length of the CDR3 is 14 residues. CDR3 sequence: CASSRGLAGEGQYF. Here the CDR3 DNA reads TGTGCCAGCAGCCGGGGACTAGCGGGGGAGGGCCAGTACTTC.

For this clonotype: It is likely a read error, because the conserved phenylalanine at the end of the CDR3 is missing. J is TRBJ2-5 and V is TRBV5-1; maybe TRBD1 (6 bases). V gave up 4 bases and J gave up 2 bases, with 12 bases separating them. This CDR3 contains 14 residues. Germline-derived CDR1 and CDR2 are SGHRS and YFSETQ. CDR3 sequence: CASSPRTEQETQYL. DNA for the CDR3: TGCGCCAGCAGCCCGCGGACAGAACAAGAGACCCAGTACCTC.

J is TRBJ1-1 and V is TRBV2; 7 bases fit TRBD1. Trimming at V came to 1 base and at J to 5 bases, leaving 1 base not matched to a gene. The CDR3 has 13 residues. The germline CDR1 and CDR2 sequences are SNHLY and FYNNEI. This chain's CDR3 is CASSEEGATEAFF. CDR3 DNA: TGTGCCAGCAGTGAAGAGGGGGCGACTGAAGCTTTCTTT. Drawing the rest from reference TRBV2 and TRBJ1-1, the complete variable domain is EPEVTQTPSHQVTQMGQEVILRCVPISNHLYFYWYRQILGQKVEFLVSFYNNEISEKSEIFDDQFSVERPDGSNFTLKIRSTKLEDSAMYFCASSEEGATEAFFGQGTRLTVV.

This clonotype was detected only a few times. This chain joins TRBV29-1 and TRBJ2-7; D gene ambiguous. Germline CDR1 reads SQVTM; CDR2 reads ANQGSEA. This CDR3 is built from 12 residues. Deletions cut 3 bases from V and 0 bases from J, with 6 bases between. CDR3 amino acids: CSVEVISYEQYF. DNA of the CDR3: TGCAGCGTTGAGGTCATCTCCTACGAGCAGTACTTC.

The chain is built from TRBV10-3 and TRBJ1-2, with D unclear. CDR1 ENHRY and CDR2 SYGVKD come from the germline V gene. V was shortened by 3 bases and J by 0 bases, with 8 bases between the two germline ends. The CDR3 runs to 14 residues. In DNA form, the CDR3 reads TGTGCCATCAGTGACGGATTCACTAACTATGGCTACACCTTC. Translation gives CAISDGFTNYGYTF.

V and J are TRBV20-1 and TRBJ2-3, with D tentatively TRBD1 (6 bases). The CDR3 covers 12 residues. Germline V lookup: CDR1 DFQATT, CDR2 SNEGSKA (reference sequence). With 8 bases removed from V and 2 bases from J, the gap between germline ends came to 11 bases. For the CDR3, the DNA is TGCAGTTTGGGACAACCCACAGATACGCAGTATTTT. This sequence encodes CSLGQPTDTQYF.

The rearrangement uses TRBV20-1 and TRBJ2-5; 13 bases fit TRBD2. CDR1 is DFQATT and CDR2 is SNEGSKA in the germline V gene (reference sequence). The CDR3 has 17 amino acids. J lost 5 bases, V lost 4 bases, and 13 bases had no gene match. CDR3 sequence: CSAKPPGLAGFIETQYF. In DNA form, the CDR3 reads TGCAGTGCTAAACCCCCGGGACTAGCGGGATTCATTGAGACCCAGTACTTC.

J is TRBJ2-1 and V is TRBV3-1; D perhaps matches TRBD2 (6 bases). The CDR3 runs to 14 residues. V lost 7 bases, J lost 9 bases, and 19 bases lay in between. Looked up from germline, CDR1 is LGHDT and CDR2 is YNNKEL (reference sequence). For the CDR3, the DNA is TGTGCCAGCACCCAGCTAGGAGGGAACGGTGAGCAGTTCTTC. Its translation: CASTQLGGNGEQFF.

This clonotype was observed once. V and J are TRBV12-5 and TRBJ1-5; no clear D gene. The CDR3 runs 15 residues. Germline V gives CDR1 LGHNT, CDR2 FRNRAP. V lost 1 base to trimming and J lost 6 bases, with 13 bases between them. This CDR3 is CASGLATPRGQPQHF. CDR3 in DNA: TGTGCTAGTGGTTTGGCTACACCCCGAGGTCAGCCCCAGCATTTT.

The gene calls are TRBV27 and TRBJ2-4; the match to TRBD1 covers 10 bases. Trimming took 6 bases from V and 0 from J; bases not matched to a gene: 8. Germline V lookup: CDR1 MNHEY, CDR2 SMNVEV (reference sequence). The CDR3 covers 17 residues. Here the CDR3 reads CASSPGQGRLAKNIQYF. The CDR3 coding sequence is TGTGCCAGCAGCCCGGGACAGGGGCGATTAGCCAAAAACATTCAGTACTTC.

This clonotype was seen a handful of times. The gene calls are TRBV5-1 and TRBJ2-1; D not certain. The CDR3 runs 13 residues. The germline V gene has CDR1 SGHRS and CDR2 YFSETQ. V lost 1 base and J 6 bases, leaving 8 bases between the germline ends. CDR3 nucleotides: TGCGCCAGCAGCTTGACGAGACCCAATGAGCAGTTCTTC. It translates to CASSLTRPNEQFF.

The chain is built from TRBV7-2 and TRBJ2-3; D gene unclear. CDR3 length: 16 amino acids. V was cut by 2 bases and J by 1 base, with 13 bases left in between. CDR1 and CDR2 (germline): SGHTA, FQGNSA. CDR3 sequence (DNA): TGTGCCAGCAGCTTATCTTCGGGCGCCGGCACAGATACGCAGTATTTT. As protein: CASSLSSGAGTDTQYF.

This clonotype was recorded a few times. The J gene is TRBJ2-7, the V gene TRBV5-1; 11 nucleotides agree with TRBD1. The CDR3 spans 14 residues. V lost 4 bases, J lost 4 bases, and 4 bases stayed unmatched. Germline V gene sequence: CDR1 SGHRS, CDR2 YFSETQ. CDR3 bases: TGCGCCAGCAGCGCGGACAGGGGGCTGTACGAGCAGTACTTC. Translation gives CASSADRGLYEQYF.

V gene TRBV5-1 combines with J gene TRBJ2-1; TRBD2 matches 9 bases. CDR1 is SGHRS, CDR2 YFSETQ, per germline. The CDR3 has 15 residues. With V trimmed by 4 bases and J by 3 bases, 5 bases remained unmatched. The CDR3 loop is CASSLRLAVYNEQFF. The CDR3 nucleotides are TGCGCCAGCAGCCTAAGACTAGCGGTCTACAATGAGCAGTTCTTC.

The V and J genes are TRBV7-3 and TRBJ2-1, with D uncertain. Germline-derived CDR1 and CDR2 are SGHTA and FQGTGA. The CDR3 covers 15 residues. Trimming took off 3 bases at V and 0 bases at J, with 9 bases between the two ends. The CDR3 bases are TGTGCCAGCAGCTTTATGGGCATCTCCTACAATGAGCAGTTCTTC. Amino acid sequence: CASSFMGISYNEQFF.

V gene TRBV6-5 combines with J gene TRBJ2-3; a weak D match, TRBD2 (5 bases). V dropped 2 bases and J dropped 9 bases, with 15 bases sitting between them. CDR3 length equals 14 residues. Germline CDR1 reads MNHEY; CDR2 reads SVGAGI. CDR3 sequence: CASSYAGLEGTQYF. DNA for the CDR3: TGTGCCAGCAGTTACGCGGGTTTAGAAGGAACGCAGTATTTT.

This clonotype is a singleton in its sample. This chain connects TRBV2 to TRBJ2-1; D is uncertain. V lost 4 bases and J 4 bases, leaving 14 bases between the germline ends. There are 15 residues in the CDR3. Germline-derived CDR1 and CDR2 are SNHLY and FYNNEI. For the CDR3, the DNA is TGTGCCAGCAGTGTCGGAGAAGGGTATTACAATGAGCAGTTCTTC. Its translation: CASSVGEGYYNEQFF.

The gene calls are TRBV20-1 and TRBJ1-2, with D hard to call. This CDR3 contains 11 residues. V was pared by 5 bases and J by 5 bases, with 9 bases between. Germline V gene data show CDR1 as DFQATT and CDR2 as SNEGSKA (reference sequence). DNA for the CDR3: TGCAGTGCTTGGAGTCGTTATGGCTACACCTTC. Its protein product is CSAWSRYGYTF.

This clonotype was seen a few times. The V call is TRBV20-1, the J call TRBJ2-7; 10 bases match TRBD2. This CDR3 has 15 amino acids. Trimming took 3 bases from V and 10 from J; bases not matched to a gene: 15. Per germline, CDR1 DFQATT and CDR2 SNEGSKA (reference sequence). CDR3 DNA: TGCAGTGCTAGGCAGGGATCTAGCGGGGGAGACCCCCAGTACTTC. This encodes CSARQGSSGGDPQYF.

This clonotype was seen only a few times. The J gene is TRBJ2-3, the V gene TRBV6-5; TRBD2 aligns across 9 bases. Germline V gene lookup returns CDR1 MNHEY and CDR2 SVGAGI. V dropped 6 bases and J dropped 6; count of bases not matched to a gene: 16. The CDR3 contains 17 residues. CDR3 DNA: TGTGCCAGCAGCTATACAGGGGCTAGCGGGGTAAAGGATACGCAGTATTTT. Its translation: CASSYTGASGVKDTQYF.